Listed below are T cell receptor beta chains from one sample, sequenced in a study of robustness of blood B and T cell sequencing. TCRdb re-called the PCR reads through MiXCR, storing one row per CDR3 protein. The sample consists of about 1,700 distinct CDR3 sequences, over 50% of them appearing once. The sequenced material came from peripheral blood. These receptors all stem from a human donor in good health. Each CDR3 is given without its conserved first and last residue.

>TRBJ2-7|TRBV24-1
ATSDHRILNYEQY
>TRBJ1-4|TRBV14
ASSQRSTGQGKLF
>TRBJ1-6|TRBV7-7
ASSLNRGSPLH
>TRBJ2-4|TRBV4-2
ASSLTSGGASKNIQY
>TRBJ1-1|TRBV5-6
ASSLAGSSNTEAF
>TRBJ2-3|TRBV13
ASSIGTPNTDTQY
>TRBJ2-7|TRBV2
ASSAVGQGREQY
>TRBJ2-7|TRBV7-9
ASSPQGHNLYEQY
>TRBJ1-5|TRBV5-1
ASSPGQSSNQPQH
>TRBJ2-7|TRBV6-2/TRBV6-3
ATGRGLPSSYEQY
>TRBJ2-6|TRBV7-9
AGTGQSSMGANVLT
>TRBJ1-2|TRBV6-5
ASSYSKGYGYT
>TRBJ2-3|TRBV29-1
GYRGQTDTQY
>TRBJ1-2|TRBV29-1
SVEGGVLYGYT
>TRBJ2-3|TRBV29-1
SAPGGTVTDTQY
>TRBJ2-3|TRBV6-4
ASATREDTDTQY
>TRBJ2-7|TRBV7-6
ASSGDRAYEQY
>TRBJ1-4|TRBV5-4
ASSSFGQEKLF
>TRBJ2-3|TRBV6-1
ASSDGGGADTQY
>TRBJ2-5|TRBV12-2
ASRLEMAGVQETQY
>TRBJ1-1|TRBV15
ATSRGTPGGNTEAF
>TRBJ2-2|TRBV5-1
ASSLGPSGDTGELF
>TRBJ1-2|TRBV27
ASSLGQGAGGYT
>TRBJ2-1|TRBV14
ASSRSDRAGNEQF
>TRBJ2-2|TRBV4-1
ASSQDRGLAGAGGELF
>TRBJ2-7|TRBV6-6
ASSSSWVYEQY
>TRBJ2-7|TRBV4-1
ASSQGLGGPGVEQY
>TRBJ2-3|TRBV7-2
ASSFRGSDTQY
>TRBJ1-2|TRBV19
ASSLTGFYGYT
>TRBJ1-2|TRBV6-5
ASSYSGRTSYGYT
>TRBJ2-1|TRBV5-5
ASSFGTTYNEQF
>TRBJ2-7|TRBV4-1
ASSHRRGMGQGYEQY
>TRBJ1-2|TRBV10-3
AISKTGSKDYYGYT
>TRBJ1-1|TRBV5-1
ASSLRGQGNTEAF
>TRBJ2-3|TRBV2
ASSSRAPTGTDTQY
>TRBJ1-2|TRBV24-1
ATSDAGQGGYGYT
>TRBJ2-1|TRBV5-1
ASSFLPSGEGYNEQF
>TRBJ1-1|TRBV29-1
SVARDRNTEAF